This TCR beta chain was identified during a study of CD8 T cells in Susac syndrome. Study observations and caveats: It was acknowledged in the study that the number of individuals who were included in its TCR sequencing and HLA analysis was relatively small.

RNA in amounts of roughly 0.5 to 1 ug was reverse transcribed with random hexamers. By means of immunoSEQ multiplex PCR, TCR beta CDR3 spanning 54 Vbeta and 13 Jbeta underwent amplification. MiXCR was run by TCRdb on the immunoSEQ multiplex PCR reads, yielding one entry per CDR3 protein. The data hold some 200,000 distinct CDR3 sequences, with approximately 95% observed a single time. The V end lost 5 bases, the J end lost 7 bases, and 17 bases lay between the germline ends. CDR3 size: 14 residues. Comments on this clonotype: The antigen remains unidentified.

The chain combines TRBV12-3 or TRBV12-4 with TRBJ1-2; the D is unclear. Sequencing input: CD4+ T cells from PBMCs. The origin of this receptor is a human donor with multiple sclerosis. The CDR3 DNA sequence: TGTGCCAGCAGTCCCCCCCCCAGCTGGGGTGGCTACACCTTC. Amino acid sequence: CASSPPPSWGGYTF.